The 17 T cell receptor beta chains in this list originate from one sample, sequenced in a study of blood T cell repertoires in COVID-19. This table comes from immunoSEQ multiplex PCR, and its TCRdb copy is limited to in-frame clones, with some not included. The sample shows approximately 350,000 clones, about nine tenths of them seen only once. Sequencing was carried out using peripheral blood. The receptors derive from a woman in her seventies with COVID-19, enrolled during active disease.

Ten or more counts support this clone. The chain joins TRBV19 to TRBJ2-2; D gene uncertain. The CDR3 runs 13 residues. The germline V and J ends were trimmed by 0 bases and 4 bases, with 3 bases remaining between them. Germline V CDR1 and CDR2: LNHDA, SQIVND (reference sequence). The CDR3 DNA follows: TGTGCCAGTAGTATAGACAGCACCGGGGAGCTGTTTTTT. Amino acid sequence: CASSIDSTGELFF.

This chain joins TRBV18 and TRBJ1-2; 9 bases agree with TRBD1. The CDR3 spans 15 residues. Germline V CDR1 and CDR2: KGHSH, LQKENI. V dropped 3 bases and J dropped 5; count of bases not matched to a gene: 7. CDR3 DNA sequence: TGTGCCAGCTCACCTCTCGACAGGGGGGCGTATGGCTACACCTTC. Translation: CASSPLDRGAYGYTF.

The rearrangement links TRBV19 to TRBJ1-2; 8 bases are shared with TRBD1. With 3 bases clipped from V and 4 bases from J, the junction kept 4 bases outside the gene matches. The CDR3 runs to 14 residues. The germline V gene has CDR1 LNHDA and CDR2 SQIVND (reference sequence). In DNA, the CDR3 is TGTGCCAGTAGTATTTGGACAGGGTCCTATGGCTACACCTTC. Translated: CASSIWTGSYGYTF.

CDR3 sequence (DNA): TGTGCCAGCAGTGACCAGAGGGCTGGAAACACCATATATTTT. This sequence encodes CASSDQRAGNTIYF. The genes are TRBV2 and TRBJ1-3; D gene unclear. This CDR3 has 14 residues. V was cut by 3 bases and J by 2 bases, with 8 bases left in between. In germline, CDR1 is SNHLY, CDR2 FYNNEI.

This sequence joins TRBV7-9 and TRBJ2-6; the D gene is possibly TRBD2 (5 bases). Trimming shortened V by 7 bases and J by 0 bases, and 7 bases separated the two germline ends. In germline, CDR1 is SEHNR, CDR2 FQNEAQ (reference sequence). The CDR3 totals 14 residues. The CDR3 sequence: CASTGGSGANVLTF. The DNA for the CDR3 is TGTGCCAGCACTGGAGGCTCTGGGGCCAACGTCCTGACTTTC.

This chain joins TRBV28 and TRBJ1-6, with 9 bases that match TRBD1. The CDR3 totals 14 residues. Trimming took 6 bases from V and 5 from J; bases not matched to a gene: 2. In germline, CDR1 is MDHEN, CDR2 SYDVKM. This CDR3 reads CASRGTGNNSPLHF. The CDR3 DNA reads as TGTGCCAGCAGAGGGACAGGGAATAATTCACCCCTCCACTTT.

A few counts support this clone. The chain recombines TRBV18 with TRBJ2-2, with TRBD2 matching 9 bases. The CDR3 has 14 amino acids. J lost 6 bases, V lost 4 bases, and 3 bases had no gene match. In germline, CDR1 is KGHSH, CDR2 LQKENI. The CDR3 sequence: CASSLGLAAGELFF. Written as DNA, the CDR3 is TGTGCCAGCTCACTGGGACTAGCCGCCGGGGAGCTGTTTTTT.

J is TRBJ2-2 and V is TRBV12-5; 8 bases are a match to TRBD1. The germline V gene has CDR1 LGHNT and CDR2 FRNRAP. The CDR3 sequence is 15 residues long. With 4 bases clipped from V and 0 bases from J, the junction kept 1 base outside the gene matches. This CDR3 reads CASGSRGPNTGELFF. DNA for the CDR3: TGTGCTAGTGGTTCCAGGGGGCCGAACACCGGGGAGCTGTTTTTT. The full variable domain, rest sourced from reference TRBV12-5 and TRBJ2-2, is DARVTQTPRHKVTEMGQEVTMRCQPILGHNTVFWYRQTMMQGLELLAYFRNRAPLDDSGMPKDRFSAEMPDATLATLKIQPSEPRDSAVYFCASGSRGPNTGELFFGEGSRLTVL.

The rearrangement uses TRBV28 and TRBJ1-1, with D perhaps TRBD1 (5 bases). Germline loops: CDR1 MDHEN, CDR2 SYDVKM. This CDR3 region has 15 residues. Trimming shortened V by 6 bases and J by 0 bases, and 14 bases separated the two germline ends. Here the CDR3 DNA reads TGTGCCAGCAGCCCCGACAGCGAAATGAACACTGAAGCTTTCTTT. Its protein is CASSPDSEMNTEAFF.

The CDR3: CASSRGLTASAQHF. In DNA form, the CDR3 reads TGTGCCAGTAGTCGGGGTTTGACGGCTTCGGCCCAGCATTTT. This chain uses TRBV19 with TRBJ1-5; D is ambiguous. The CDR3 consists of 14 residues. Trimming left V 5 bases short and J 11 bases short, with 19 bases between. CDR1 and CDR2 (germline): LNHDA, SQIVND (reference sequence).

This chain links TRBV6-5 with TRBJ1-1; a weak D match, TRBD1 (6 bases). V lost 6 bases and J 11 bases, leaving 22 bases between the germline ends. The CDR3 length is 14 residues. Germline lookup yields CDR1 MNHEY and CDR2 SVGAGI. CDR3 amino acids: CASSTGTPGAGAFF. The CDR3 nucleotides read TGTGCCAGCAGCACGGGGACACCAGGGGCCGGGGCTTTCTTT.

V is TRBV6-5 and J is TRBJ1-3; 7 nucleotides line up with TRBD1. The V gene end was trimmed by 6 bases and the J gene end by 0 bases; junction bases not matched to a gene: 5. The germline CDR1 and CDR2 sequences are MNHEY and SVGAGI. This CDR3 comprises 15 residues. The CDR3 is CASRGGQFSGNTIYF. The CDR3 coding sequence is TGTGCCAGCAGGGGGGGACAGTTCTCTGGAAACACCATATATTTT.

The chain couples TRBV5-1 to TRBJ2-5; 7 nucleotides agree with TRBD2. The V segment lost 3 bases and the J segment 1 base; nucleotides outside the gene matches: 6. CDR1 is SGHRS, CDR2 YFSETQ, per germline. CDR3 length: 15 amino acids. CDR3 amino acids: CASSSGGAAQETQYF. The CDR3 coding sequence is TGCGCCAGCAGCTCGGGGGGAGCGGCCCAAGAGACCCAGTACTTC.

J is TRBJ2-3 and V is TRBV7-2; 7 bases match TRBD1. The CDR3 extends over 15 amino acids. The J segment lost 1 base and the V segment lost 5 bases, leaving 6 bases of the junction unmatched. Germline values: CDR1 SGHTA, CDR2 FQGNSA. The CDR3 sequence is CASSLRQGGTDTQYF. The CDR3 region has the DNA TGTGCCAGCAGCCTTCGACAGGGAGGCACAGATACGCAGTATTTT.

The chain employs TRBV4-1 and TRBJ1-3, with D perhaps matching TRBD1 (6 bases). This CDR3 contains 15 residues. CDR1 is MGHRA and CDR2 is YSYEKL in the germline V gene. V was pared by 3 bases and J by 0 bases, with 9 bases between. The CDR3 loop reads CASSQTGLSGNTIYF. The CDR3 DNA reads TGCGCCAGCAGCCAGACAGGCCTCTCTGGAAACACCATATATTTT.

This clone was counted a few times. The chain combines TRBV5-6 with TRBJ1-1; D uncertain. V lost 1 base, J lost 0 bases, and 10 bases lay in between. This CDR3 is built from 15 residues. CDR1 is SGHDT, CDR2 YYEEEE, per germline. In nucleotides, the CDR3 is TGTGCCAGCAGCTTGTTGCAGACAATGAACACTGAAGCTTTCTTT. Translation gives CASSLLQTMNTEAFF.

The rearrangement joins TRBV5-1 to TRBJ1-3; D is uncertain. Per germline, CDR1 SGHRS and CDR2 YFSETQ. CDR3 length: 15 residues. Trimming removed 6 bases at V and 0 bases at J, with 13 bases between. The CDR3 DNA is TGCGCCAGCACCGCGGACGGGGACTCTGGAAACACCATATATTTT. Its translation: CASTADGDSGNTIYF. Supplemented by reference TRBV5-1 and TRBJ1-3, the full variable domain reads KAGVTQTPRYLIKTRGQQVTLSCSPISGHRSVSWYQQTPGQGLQFLFEYFSETQRNKGNFPGRFSGRQFSNSRSEMNVSTLELGDSALYLCASTADGDSGNTIYFGEGSWLTVV.